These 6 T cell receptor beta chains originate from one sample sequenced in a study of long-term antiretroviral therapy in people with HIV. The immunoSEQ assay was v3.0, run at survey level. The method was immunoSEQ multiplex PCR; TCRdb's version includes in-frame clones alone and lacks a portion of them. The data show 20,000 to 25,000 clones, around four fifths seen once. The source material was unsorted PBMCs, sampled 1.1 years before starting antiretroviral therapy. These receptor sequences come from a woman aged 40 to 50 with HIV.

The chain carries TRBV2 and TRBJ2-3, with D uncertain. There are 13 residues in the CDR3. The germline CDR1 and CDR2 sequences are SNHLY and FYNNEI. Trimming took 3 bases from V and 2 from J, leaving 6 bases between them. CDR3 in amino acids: CASSDGDTDTQYF. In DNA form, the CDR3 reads TGTGCCAGCAGTGATGGTGACACAGATACGCAGTATTTT.

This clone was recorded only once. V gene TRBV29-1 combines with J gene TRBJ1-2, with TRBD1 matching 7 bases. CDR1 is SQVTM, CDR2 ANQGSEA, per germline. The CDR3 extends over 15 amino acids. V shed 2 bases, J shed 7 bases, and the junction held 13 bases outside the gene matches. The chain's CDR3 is CSVEPRIDRVIGYTF. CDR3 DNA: TGCAGCGTTGAACCCCGGATAGACAGGGTGATTGGCTACACCTTC.

The CDR3 spells CASKRGVGSYEQYF. As DNA, the CDR3 is TGTGCCAGTAAGCGGGGAGTCGGCTCCTACGAGCAGTACTTC. The chain uses TRBV19 and TRBJ2-7, with 7 bases aligning to TRBD2. Germline V gene sequence: CDR1 LNHDA, CDR2 SQIVND (reference sequence). V lost 7 bases to trimming and J lost 0 bases; unmatched junction nucleotides: 6. The CDR3 runs 14 residues. The whole variable domain, remainder taken from reference TRBV19 and TRBJ2-7, is DGGITQSPKYLFRKEGQNVTLSCEQNLNHDAMYWYRQDPGQGLRLIYYSQIVNDFQKGDIAEGYSVSREKKESFPLTVTSAQKNPTAFYLCASKRGVGSYEQYFGPGTRLTVT.

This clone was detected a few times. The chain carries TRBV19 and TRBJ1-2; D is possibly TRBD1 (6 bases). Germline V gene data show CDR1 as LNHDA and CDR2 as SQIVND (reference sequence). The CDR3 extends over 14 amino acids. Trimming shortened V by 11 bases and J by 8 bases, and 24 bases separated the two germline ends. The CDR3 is CASTAGGGLAGYTF. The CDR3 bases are TGTGCCTCAACGGCGGGGGGCGGTTTGGCCGGCTACACCTTC.

CDR3 nucleotides: TGTGCCAGCAGCTTAGATCAGGGGGTACAAGAGACCCAGTACTTC. It is translated as CASSLDQGVQETQYF. J is TRBJ2-5 and V is TRBV7-6; TRBD1 aligns across 7 bases. CDR3 length: 15 amino acids. Looked up from germline, CDR1 is SGHVS and CDR2 is FNYEAQ. V lost 1 base and J lost 2; bases outside the gene matches: 4.

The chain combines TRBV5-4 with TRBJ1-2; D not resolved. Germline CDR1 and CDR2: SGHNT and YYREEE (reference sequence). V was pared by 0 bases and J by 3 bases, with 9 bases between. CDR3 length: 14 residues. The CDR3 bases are TGTGCCAGCAGCTTGGCCTTTATCGACTATGGCTACACCTTC. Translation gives CASSLAFIDYGYTF.